The clone carrying this T cell receptor beta chain was observed a handful of times. Its target is unknown. Included in the TCR beta cDNA libraries were unique molecular identifiers. A single record per CDR3 protein comes from TCRdb applying MiXCR to the PCR reads. The repertoire has 430,000 or so distinct CDR3 sequences, roughly 38% of them found once; the top ten carry less than 10%. The CDR3 totals 15 residues. The V and J ends lost 6 bases and 2 bases respectively, with 15 bases between them. In germline, CDR1 is MNHEY, CDR2 SMNVEV (reference sequence). The sample belongs to a study of post-analysis software for immune sequencing data. Study summary: Progressive-relapsing, secondary progressive and relapsing-remitting multiple sclerosis were among the disease courses included. Overall study findings and caveats: For normalized Chao1 diversity, multiple sclerosis patients scored significantly lower than controls did. Pronounced co-clustering by F measure was evident among identically batched samples. In patients, TRBV5-6, TRBV5-1 and TRBV20-1 belonged to several TRBV segments found more frequently than in controls.

The receptor was derived from a girl between 2 and 10 years old with multiple sclerosis. The sample taken for sequencing was blood. The V and J genes are TRBV27 and TRBJ2-3, with D maybe TRBD1 (6 bases). As DNA, the CDR3 is TGTGCCAGCAGGGGGACAAACCTTTACACAGATACGCAGTATTTT. Residues: CASRGTNLYTDTQYF.